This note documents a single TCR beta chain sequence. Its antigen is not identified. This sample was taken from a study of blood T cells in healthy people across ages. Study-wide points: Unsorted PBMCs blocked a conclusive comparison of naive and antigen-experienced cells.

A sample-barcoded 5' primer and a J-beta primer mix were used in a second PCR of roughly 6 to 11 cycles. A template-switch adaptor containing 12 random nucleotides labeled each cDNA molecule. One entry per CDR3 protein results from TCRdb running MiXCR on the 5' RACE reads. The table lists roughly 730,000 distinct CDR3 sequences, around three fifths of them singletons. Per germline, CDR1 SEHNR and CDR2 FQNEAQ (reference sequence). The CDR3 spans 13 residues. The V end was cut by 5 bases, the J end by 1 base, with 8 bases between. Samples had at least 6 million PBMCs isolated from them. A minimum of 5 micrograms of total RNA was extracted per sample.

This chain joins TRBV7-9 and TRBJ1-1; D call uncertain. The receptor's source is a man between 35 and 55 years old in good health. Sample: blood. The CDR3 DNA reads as TGTGCCAGCAGCGCCATGGCGAACACTGAAGCTTTCTTT. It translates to CASSAMANTEAFF.